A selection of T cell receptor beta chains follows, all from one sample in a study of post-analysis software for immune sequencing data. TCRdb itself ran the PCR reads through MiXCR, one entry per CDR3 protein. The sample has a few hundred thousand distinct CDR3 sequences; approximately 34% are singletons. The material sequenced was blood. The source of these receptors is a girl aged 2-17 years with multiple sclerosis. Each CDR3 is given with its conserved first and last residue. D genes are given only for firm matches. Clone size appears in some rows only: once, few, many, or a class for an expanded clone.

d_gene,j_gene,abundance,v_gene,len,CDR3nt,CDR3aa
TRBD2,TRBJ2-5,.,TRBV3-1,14,TGTGCCAGCAGCCCACGACTAGCTCGGGAGACCCAGTACTTC,CASSPRLARETQYF
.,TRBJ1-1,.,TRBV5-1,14,TGCGCCAGCAGCTTGGCGGCCGGAGACACTGAAGCTTTCTTT,CASSLAAGDTEAFF
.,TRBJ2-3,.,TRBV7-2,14,TGTGCCAGCAGCTTAGGACTAGGAGCAGATACGCAGTATTTT,CASSLGLGADTQYF
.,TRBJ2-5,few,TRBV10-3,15,TGTGCCATCAGTGAGATGGCGGGCAACCGAGAGACCCAGTACTTC,CAISEMAGNRETQYF
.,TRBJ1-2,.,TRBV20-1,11,TGCAGTGCTAGACGCGGGGGGGGCTACACCTTC,CSARRGGGYTF
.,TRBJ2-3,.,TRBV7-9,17,TGTGCCAGCAGCTTATTAACCCCGGTTCAGGGAACAGATACGCAGTATTTT,CASSLLTPVQGTDTQYF
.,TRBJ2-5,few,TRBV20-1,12,TGCAGTGCTAGCTCGGGAAGCAAGACCCAGTACTTC,CSASSGSKTQYF
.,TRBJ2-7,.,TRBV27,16,TGTGCCAGCAGTTTAAGGGGGGGGCGAGCGAGGGACGAGCAGTACTTC,CASSLRGGRARDEQYF
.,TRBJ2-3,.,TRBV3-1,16,TGTGCCAGCAGCCTTTTTTCGGGATCCCCGGCAGATACGCAGTATTTT,CASSLFSGSPADTQYF
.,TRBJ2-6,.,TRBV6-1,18,TGTGCCAGCTGGTTGGGCAGGGGGGTTTCTTCTGGGGCCAACGTCCTGACTTTC,CASWLGRGVSSGANVLTF
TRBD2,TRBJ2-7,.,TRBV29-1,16,TGCAGCGTCGGCGGGGGGGGCACGAAGGGTGGTTACGAGCAGTACTTC,CSVGGGGTKGGYEQYF
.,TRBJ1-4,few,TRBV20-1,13,TGCAGTGCTATTGACAGGATTAATGAAAAACTGTTTTTT,CSAIDRINEKLFF
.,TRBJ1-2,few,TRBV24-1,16,TGTGCCACCAGTGACACTACCCCGACGGGGAACTATGGCTACACCTTC,CATSDTTPTGNYGYTF
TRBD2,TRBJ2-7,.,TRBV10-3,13,TGTGCCACGCGTTCTTCGGGAGGCTACGAGCAGTACTTC,CATRSSGGYEQYF
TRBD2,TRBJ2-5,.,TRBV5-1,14,TGCGCCAGCAGCTCCGGGGGGACTCAAGAGACCCAGTACTTC,CASSSGGTQETQYF
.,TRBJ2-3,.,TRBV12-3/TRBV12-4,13,TGTGCCAGCAGGAGACAGGCCACAGATACGCAGTATTTT,CASRRQATDTQYF
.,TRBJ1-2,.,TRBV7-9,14,TGTGCCAGCAGCCCCTGTACCGGATATTGGGGCTACACCTTC,CASSPCTGYWGYTF
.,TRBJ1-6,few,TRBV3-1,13,TGTGCCAGCAGCCAAGCGGGGACGGAAGCCCTCCACTTT,CASSQAGTEALHF
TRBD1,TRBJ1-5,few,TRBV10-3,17,TGTGCCATAAGCGACAGGGAGGGACCCCTCCGCAATCAGCCCCAGCATTTT,CAISDREGPLRNQPQHF
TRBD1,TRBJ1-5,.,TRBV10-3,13,TGTGCCATCAGGGACAGGGAGAATCAGCCCCAGCATTTT,CAIRDRENQPQHF
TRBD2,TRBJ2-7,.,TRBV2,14,TGTGCCAGCAGCCCACTAGCGGGGGACAATGAGCAGTACTTC,CASSPLAGDNEQYF
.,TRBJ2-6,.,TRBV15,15,TGTGCCACCAGCAGGCCAGGGTCTGGGGCCAACGTCCTGACTTTC,CATSRPGSGANVLTF
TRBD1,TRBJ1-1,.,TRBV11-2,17,TGTGCCAGCAGCTTAGTTTTCGGGACAGACTACTTATGGGAAGCTTTCTTT,CASSLVFGTDYLWEAFF
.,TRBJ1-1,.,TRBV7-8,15,TGTGCCAGCAGCTCAACGGAGTTTATGAACACTGAAGCTTTCTTT,CASSSTEFMNTEAFF
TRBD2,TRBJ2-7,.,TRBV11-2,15,TGTGCCAGCAGCTTGGTGCGGGGGGCCTCCTACGAGCAGTACTTC,CASSLVRGASYEQYF
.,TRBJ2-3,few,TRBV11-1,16,TGTGCCAGCAGCTTAGCGGCGGGTACGAGCACAGATACGCAGTATTTT,CASSLAAGTSTDTQYF
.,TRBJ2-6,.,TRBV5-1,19,TGCGCCAGCAGCCCCTGGTCGGCAGGTCCCAGCTCTGGGGCCAACGTCCTGACTTTC,CASSPWSAGPSSGANVLTF
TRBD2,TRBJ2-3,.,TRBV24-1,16,TGTGCCACCAGTGCCCTGCAGGGACTAGCGACAGATACGCAGTATTTT,CATSALQGLATDTQYF
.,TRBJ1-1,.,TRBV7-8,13,TGTGCCAGCAGCTCGATACAGAACACTGAAGCTTTCTTT,CASSSIQNTEAFF
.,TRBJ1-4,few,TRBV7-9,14,TGTGCCAGCAGCGTCATGGCAGCTAATGAAAAACTGTTTTTT,CASSVMAANEKLFF
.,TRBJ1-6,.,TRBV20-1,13,TGCAGTGCCCGACGGGGTCCGGATTCACCCCTCCACTTT,CSARRGPDSPLHF
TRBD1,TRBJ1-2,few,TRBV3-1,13,TGTGCCAGCAGCCACAGACAGGGCCATGGCTACACCTTC,CASSHRQGHGYTF
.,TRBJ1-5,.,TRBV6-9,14,TGTGCCAGCAGTTTAATACGGGACAATCAGCCCCAGCATTTT,CASSLIRDNQPQHF
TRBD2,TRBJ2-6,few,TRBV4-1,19,TGCGCCAGCAGCCAGGATCCTAGCGGGAGATACTCTGGGGCCAACGTCCTGACTTTC,CASSQDPSGRYSGANVLTF
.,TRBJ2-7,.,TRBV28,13,TGTGCCAGCAGCGAACGGATCCGCTACGAGCAGTACTTC,CASSERIRYEQYF
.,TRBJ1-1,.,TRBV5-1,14,TGCGCCAGCACGTTCGGGGGCACGGACACTGAAGCTTTCTTT,CASTFGGTDTEAFF
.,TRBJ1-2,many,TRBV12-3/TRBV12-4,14,TGTGCCAGCAGGAGAACGGGACACCCCTATGGCTACACCTTC,CASRRTGHPYGYTF
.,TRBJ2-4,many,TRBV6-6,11,TGTGCCAGCAGTCTAGGAGGCATTCAGTACTTC,CASSLGGIQYF
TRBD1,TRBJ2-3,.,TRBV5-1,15,TGCGCCAGCAGCTCAAGGACAGGGAACACAGATACGCAGTATTTT,CASSSRTGNTDTQYF
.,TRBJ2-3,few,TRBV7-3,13,TGTGCCAGCAGGCCCCAGGGCGGAGATACGCAGTATTTT,CASRPQGGDTQYF
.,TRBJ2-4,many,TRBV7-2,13,TGTGCCAGCAGCTTAAGGGGAGGAAACATTCAGTACTTC,CASSLRGGNIQYF
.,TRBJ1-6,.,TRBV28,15,TGTGCCAGCAGTTTCAGACAGGTCCTAGCGGCACCCCTCCACTTT,CASSFRQVLAAPLHF
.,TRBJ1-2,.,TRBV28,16,TGTGCCAGCAGTTTGGGGGGGCGCACTGGAATTTGGGACTACACCTTC,CASSLGGRTGIWDYTF
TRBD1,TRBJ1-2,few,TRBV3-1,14,TGTGCCAGCAGCCGCACAACAGGGGGCAACGGCTACACCTTC,CASSRTTGGNGYTF
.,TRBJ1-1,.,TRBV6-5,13,TGTGCCAGCACCCCACCGGTTGGTGGGACGGCTTTCTTT,CASTPPVGGTAFF